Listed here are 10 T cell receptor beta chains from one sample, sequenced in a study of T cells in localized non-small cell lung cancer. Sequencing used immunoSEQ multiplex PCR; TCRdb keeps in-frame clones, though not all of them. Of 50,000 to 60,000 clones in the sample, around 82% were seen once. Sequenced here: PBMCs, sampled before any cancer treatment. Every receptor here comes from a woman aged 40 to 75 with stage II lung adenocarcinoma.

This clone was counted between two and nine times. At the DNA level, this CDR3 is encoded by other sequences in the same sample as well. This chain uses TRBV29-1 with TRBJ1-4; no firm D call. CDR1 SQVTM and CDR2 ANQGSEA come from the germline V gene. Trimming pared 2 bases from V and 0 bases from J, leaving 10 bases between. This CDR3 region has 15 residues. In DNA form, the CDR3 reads TGCAGCGTTGAACGTCGCGGTGCAACTAATGAAAAACTGTTTTTT. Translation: CSVERRGATNEKLFF.

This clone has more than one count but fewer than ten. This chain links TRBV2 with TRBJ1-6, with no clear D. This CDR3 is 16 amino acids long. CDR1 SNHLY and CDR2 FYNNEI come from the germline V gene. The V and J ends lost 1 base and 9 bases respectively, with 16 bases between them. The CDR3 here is CASSEGAARRTSPLHF. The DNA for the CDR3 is TGTGCCAGCAGTGAAGGGGCAGCCCGGCGGACTTCACCCCTCCACTTT.

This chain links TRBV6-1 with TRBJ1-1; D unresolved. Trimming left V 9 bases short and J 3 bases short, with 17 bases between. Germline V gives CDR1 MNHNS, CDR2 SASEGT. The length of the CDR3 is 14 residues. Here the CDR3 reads CASGEESLDTEAFF. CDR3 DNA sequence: TGTGCCAGTGGGGAGGAGTCTTTGGACACTGAAGCTTTCTTT.

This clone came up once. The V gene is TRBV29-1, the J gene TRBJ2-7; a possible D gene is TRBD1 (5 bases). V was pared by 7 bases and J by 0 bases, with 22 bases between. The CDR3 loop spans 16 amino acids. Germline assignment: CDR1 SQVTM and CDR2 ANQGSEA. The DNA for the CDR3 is TGCAGCGCCTTATCTAAACACCAGGGAAGCTCCTACGAGCAGTACTTC. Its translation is CSALSKHQGSSYEQYF.

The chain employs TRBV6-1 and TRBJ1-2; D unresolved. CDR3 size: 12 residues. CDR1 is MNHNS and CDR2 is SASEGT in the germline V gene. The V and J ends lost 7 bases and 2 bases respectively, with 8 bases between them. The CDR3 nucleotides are TGTGCCAGCAACTTCCCAAACTATGGCTACACCTTC. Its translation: CASNFPNYGYTF.

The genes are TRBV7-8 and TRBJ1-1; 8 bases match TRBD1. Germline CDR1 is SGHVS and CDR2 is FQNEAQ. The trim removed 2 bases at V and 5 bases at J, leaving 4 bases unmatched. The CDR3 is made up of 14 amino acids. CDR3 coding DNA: TGTGCCAGCAGCTTAACGACAGGGGTAACTGAAGCTTTCTTT. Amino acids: CASSLTTGVTEAFF.

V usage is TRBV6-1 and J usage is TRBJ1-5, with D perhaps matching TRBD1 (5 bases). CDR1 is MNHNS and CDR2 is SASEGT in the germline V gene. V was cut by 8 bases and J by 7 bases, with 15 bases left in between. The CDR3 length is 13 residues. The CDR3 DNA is TGTGCCAGCTTTGCTGGGGGGGTCCAGCCCCAGCATTTT. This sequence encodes CASFAGGVQPQHF.

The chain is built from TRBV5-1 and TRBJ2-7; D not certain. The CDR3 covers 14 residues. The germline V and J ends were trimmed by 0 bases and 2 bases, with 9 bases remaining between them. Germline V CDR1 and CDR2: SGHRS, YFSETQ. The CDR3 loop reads CASSLDPNTYEQYF. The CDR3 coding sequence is TGCGCCAGCAGCTTGGACCCAAATACCTACGAGCAGTACTTC. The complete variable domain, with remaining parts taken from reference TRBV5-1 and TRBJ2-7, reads KAGVTQTPRYLIKTRGQQVTLSCSPISGHRSVSWYQQTPGQGLQFLFEYFSETQRNKGNFPGRFSGRQFSNSRSEMNVSTLELGDSALYLCASSLDPNTYEQYFGPGTRLTVT.

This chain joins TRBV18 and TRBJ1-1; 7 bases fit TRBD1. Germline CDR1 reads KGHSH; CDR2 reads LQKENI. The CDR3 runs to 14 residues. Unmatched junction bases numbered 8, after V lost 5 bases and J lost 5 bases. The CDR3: CASSEGRGNTEAFF. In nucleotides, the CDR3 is TGTGCCAGCTCAGAGGGCAGGGGGAATACTGAAGCTTTCTTT.

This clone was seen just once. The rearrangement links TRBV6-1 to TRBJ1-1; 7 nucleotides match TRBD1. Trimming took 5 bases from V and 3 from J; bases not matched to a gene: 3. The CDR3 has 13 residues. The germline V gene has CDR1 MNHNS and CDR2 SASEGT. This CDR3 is CASSPGQDTEAFF. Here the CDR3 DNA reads TGTGCCAGCAGTCCTGGACAGGACACTGAAGCTTTCTTT.